This entry lists 25 T cell receptor beta chains sequenced from one sample in a study of response to subunit inactivated influenza vaccine. Each CDR3 protein gets one entry after TCRdb re-called the RT-PCR reads with MiXCR. This sample has some 800,000 distinct CDR3 sequences, with around 21% found just once. The sample in question was PBMCs from blood, obtained 4 to 6 days after vaccination. These receptors were obtained from a man aged 45-60 years who received an inactivated influenza vaccine.

The rearrangement joins TRBV7-9 to TRBJ2-2; D is unclear. CDR3 size: 12 residues. V gave up 6 bases and J gave up 6 bases, with 8 bases separating them. CDR1 is SEHNR and CDR2 is FQNEAQ in the germline V gene (reference sequence). CDR3 protein: CASSTGPGELFF. Here the CDR3 DNA reads TGTGCCAGCAGTACCGGTCCCGGGGAGCTGTTTTTT.

Only a few counts were recorded for this clonotype. The V gene is TRBV20-1, the J gene TRBJ2-5; D is unclear. V lost 0 bases to trimming and J lost 5 bases, with 10 bases between them. The CDR3 is made up of 13 amino acids. Germline V CDR1 and CDR2: DFQATT, SNEGSKA (reference sequence). CDR3 protein: CSARESILETQYF. The DNA of the CDR3 is TGCAGTGCTAGAGAAAGTATACTCGAGACCCAGTACTTC.

The chain carries TRBV6-5 and TRBJ1-2; tentative D call: TRBD1 (5 bases). V lost 8 bases to trimming and J lost 7 bases, with 11 bases between them. CDR1 and CDR2 from the germline V gene are MNHEY and SVGAGI. The CDR3 loop spans 11 amino acids. The chain's CDR3 is CASESGGGYTF. CDR3 DNA: TGTGCCAGCGAGTCGGGGGGTGGCTACACCTTC.

This clonotype occurred a few times. A much more abundant neighbour one base away suggests this may be a read error. The chain joins TRBV13 to TRBJ2-7; D may be TRBD1 (5 bases). CDR3 length equals 13 residues. Germline V gene sequence: CDR1 PRHDT, CDR2 FYEKMQ (reference sequence). The CDR3 sequence: CASGLGVTYEQYF. For the CDR3, the DNA is TGTGCCAGCGGCTTAGGGGTGACCTACGAGCAGTACTTC.

There are a few counts of this clonotype. In DNA form, the CDR3 reads TGTGCCACCAGTCTAGGGTATGGCTACACCTTC. Encoded protein: CATSLGYGYTF. This chain joins TRBV15 and TRBJ1-2; D is ambiguous. Germline V gene sequence: CDR1 LNHNV, CDR2 YYDKDF (reference sequence). V was cut by 6 bases and J by 5 bases, with 7 bases left in between. The CDR3 has 11 amino acids.

This clonotype was counted ten times or more. The chain employs TRBV7-2 and TRBJ2-3; TRBD2 aligns across 10 bases. Looked up from germline, CDR1 is SGHTA and CDR2 is FQGNSA. V lost 1 base and J lost 6; bases outside the gene matches: 4. The CDR3 sequence is 15 residues long. The CDR3 region is CASSLVVTSGDTQYF. The CDR3 region has the DNA TGTGCCAGCAGCTTAGTTGTGACTAGCGGGGATACGCAGTATTTT.

The rearrangement links TRBV7-2 to TRBJ2-2; either TRBD1 or TRBD2 may supply D (6 bases each). V was clipped by 2 bases and J by 7 bases, with 17 bases between them. The CDR3 is 16 amino acids. Per germline, CDR1 SGHTA and CDR2 FQGNSA. The CDR3 DNA reads TGTGCCAGCAGCTTAAATGGTCGGGGGCTCGGCGGGGAGCTGTTTTTT. Translation: CASSLNGRGLGGELFF.

This clonotype occurred a few times. The rearrangement joins TRBV6-5 to TRBJ2-3; 14 bases are shared with TRBD2. The germline V gene has CDR1 MNHEY and CDR2 SVGAGI. This CDR3 region has 15 residues. Germline trimming cut 2 bases from V and 5 bases from J; bases unmatched to any gene: 0. The CDR3 DNA is TGTGCCAGCAGTTACGGGACTAGCGGGAGAGATACGCAGTATTTT. This translates into CASSYGTSGRDTQYF.

This clonotype was seen more than once but under ten times. The V and J genes are TRBV5-1 and TRBJ1-1, with D possibly being TRBD1 (5 bases). V gave up 4 bases and J gave up 5 bases, with 18 bases separating them. Looked up from germline, CDR1 is SGHRS and CDR2 is YFSETQ. The CDR3 covers 15 residues. The CDR3 DNA sequence: TGCGCCAGCAGCGGGGCCTCCGGGTTCGGGACTGAAGCTTTCTTT. Translation: CASSGASGFGTEAFF.

This clonotype was picked up a small number of times. The chain employs TRBV6-5 and TRBJ1-1, with D possibly TRBD1 on 6 matching bases. The germline V gene has CDR1 MNHEY and CDR2 SVGAGI. The CDR3 has 15 amino acids. Deletions cut 2 bases from V and 4 bases from J, with 14 bases between. The CDR3 DNA is TGTGCCAGCAGTTACCATCACAGGGCCCCCACTGAAGCTTTCTTT. Protein sequence: CASSYHHRAPTEAFF.

The chain is built from TRBV29-1 and TRBJ2-5, with 12 bases identical to TRBD2. This CDR3 is 15 amino acids long. The junction had 6 bases not matched to a gene; V was cut back by 2 bases and J by 5 bases. Germline CDR1 reads SQVTM; CDR2 reads ANQGSEA. CDR3 protein: CSVELAGGPLETQYF. The CDR3 DNA follows: TGCAGCGTTGAACTAGCGGGAGGGCCCTTGGAGACCCAGTACTTC. Based on the CDR3 plus reference TRBV29-1 and TRBJ2-5, the full variable domain is SAVISQKPSRDICQRGTSLTIQCQVDSQVTMMFWYRQQPGQSLTLIATANQGSEATYESGFVIDKFPISRPNLTFSTLTVSNMSPEDSSIYLCSVELAGGPLETQYFGPGTRLLVL.

This chain links TRBV6-5 with TRBJ2-6; 11 positions agree with TRBD1. Germline V gene data show CDR1 as MNHEY and CDR2 as SVGAGI. The CDR3 is 18 amino acids. Germline trimming cut 4 bases from V and 4 bases from J; bases unmatched to any gene: 9. CDR3 DNA sequence: TGTGCCAGCAGTTTCTTCGGGACAGGGGGTGCCGGGGCCAACGTCCTGACTTTC. Translated: CASSFFGTGGAGANVLTF.

This clonotype occurred a few times. A junction boundary mismatches the germline segment, possibly from a read error. The J gene is TRBJ2-6, the V gene TRBV20-1; a weak D match, TRBD2 (5 bases). The CDR3 sequence is 16 residues long. Germline V gene sequence: CDR1 DFQATT, CDR2 SNEGSKA (reference sequence). This chain's CDR3 is CCAREGKFSGANVLTF. CDR3 coding DNA: TGCTGTGCTAGAGAGGGAAAATTCTCTGGGGCCAACGTCCTGACTTTC.

The chain recombines TRBV25-1 with TRBJ2-1; D unresolved. This CDR3 contains 12 residues. Trimming cost V 6 bases and J 7 bases, with 10 bases left between them. Germline loops: CDR1 MGHDK, CDR2 SYGVNS. The DNA of the CDR3 is TGTGCCAGCAGGACCGGGTGGAATGAGCAGTTCTTC. Its protein is CASRTGWNEQFF.

V and J are TRBV29-1 and TRBJ2-2; unclear D gene. Trimming took 3 bases from V and 3 from J, leaving 14 bases between them. This CDR3 has 15 residues. The germline CDR1 and CDR2 sequences are SQVTM and ANQGSEA. The CDR3 reads CSVDARFRDTGELFF. DNA of the CDR3: TGCAGCGTTGACGCCCGGTTTCGGGACACCGGGGAGCTGTTTTTT.

V usage is TRBV7-9 and J usage is TRBJ2-5, with D perhaps given as TRBD1 or TRBD2 (5 bases each). The V end lost 2 bases, the J end lost 5 bases, and 12 bases lay between the germline ends. From germline, CDR1 is SEHNR and CDR2 FQNEAQ (reference sequence). The CDR3 is 14 amino acids. The CDR3 sequence is CASSLPGQWETQYF. Here the CDR3 DNA reads TGTGCCAGCAGCTTACCGGGGCAGTGGGAGACCCAGTACTTC.

V gene TRBV10-3 combines with J gene TRBJ2-3; 9 nucleotides line up with TRBD2. The CDR3 has 18 residues. Germline values: CDR1 ENHRY, CDR2 SYGVKD. J gave up 3 bases and V 0 bases, and 10 bases lay outside the gene matches. The CDR3 loop is CAISESGAGGVRTDTQYF. The CDR3 region has the DNA TGTGCCATCAGTGAGTCTGGAGCGGGGGGCGTCAGGACAGATACGCAGTATTTT.

This clonotype has just a few counts. The J gene is TRBJ2-6, the V gene TRBV29-1, with a tentative D call TRBD2 (5 bases). The V end lost 6 bases, the J end lost 2 bases, and 11 bases lay between the germline ends. The germline V gene encodes CDR1 SQVTM and CDR2 ANQGSEA. This CDR3 has 14 residues. The CDR3 DNA is TGCAGCGTCCTAGACGGGGCTGGGGCCAACGTCCTGACTTTC. It translates to CSVLDGAGANVLTF.

This clonotype was recorded a few times. The chain combines TRBV12-3 or TRBV12-4 with TRBJ2-1; D is uncertain. This CDR3 comprises 13 residues. V was pared by 3 bases and J by 5 bases, with 8 bases between. For the CDR3, the DNA is TGTGCCAGCAGTTTCCGTCAGAACAATGAGCAGTTCTTC. This sequence encodes CASSFRQNNEQFF.

This clonotype was seen more than once but under ten times. This sequence joins TRBV5-1 and TRBJ2-2; TRBD1 aligns across 8 bases. Germline V lookup: CDR1 SGHRS, CDR2 YFSETQ. The CDR3 has 16 residues. With V trimmed by 6 bases and J by 0 bases, 7 bases remained unmatched. The CDR3 DNA reads TGCGCCAGCACCAGGCAGGGGGCTACGAACACCGGGGAGCTGTTTTTT. It encodes CASTRQGATNTGELFF.

This clonotype was observed a few times. A much larger clone differs by one base, so this may be a read error. The genes are TRBV5-6 and TRBJ2-1; 9 bases are a match to TRBD2. Germline V gene sequence: CDR1 SGHDT, CDR2 YYEEEE. The CDR3 sequence is 14 residues long. Trimming cost V 2 bases and J 7 bases; bases outside gene matches: 4. This chain's CDR3 is CASSFSSGKNEQFF. DNA of the CDR3: TGTGCCAGCAGCTTTTCTAGCGGGAAGAATGAGCAGTTCTTC.

V and J are TRBV7-8 and TRBJ2-1, with D uncertain. The V gene's germline CDR1 is SGHVS and CDR2 FQNEAQ. The CDR3 covers 14 residues. The germline V and J ends were trimmed by 1 base and 10 bases, with 14 bases remaining between them. The CDR3, as DNA: TGTGCCAGCAGCTTAGTGTTGGAGCGAGGCGAGCAGTTCTTC. It yields the protein CASSLVLERGEQFF.

This rearrangement joins TRBV12-3 or TRBV12-4 to TRBJ2-7; 8 positions match TRBD1. V dropped 6 bases and J dropped 2; count of bases not matched to a gene: 3. The CDR3 sequence is 13 residues long. CDR3 residues: CASRDRAAYEQYF. DNA of the CDR3: TGTGCCAGCAGGGACAGGGCAGCCTACGAGCAGTACTTC.

The rearrangement joins TRBV27 to TRBJ2-4, with TRBD2 matching over 10 bases. The length of the CDR3 is 14 residues. V lost 5 bases, J lost 10 bases, and 8 bases stayed unmatched. Germline CDR1 MNHEY, CDR2 SMNVEV (reference sequence). The CDR3 DNA reads as TGTGCCAGCAGTCCCTCTAGCGGGAGCCGGATTCAGTACTTC. Its translation is CASSPSSGSRIQYF.

The rearrangement joins TRBV30 to TRBJ1-1; 7 nucleotides agree with TRBD1. J was trimmed by 1 base and V by 4 bases; bases with no gene match: 3. Germline V gene lookup returns CDR1 GTSNPN and CDR2 SVGIG (reference sequence). CDR3 length equals 13 residues. The CDR3 sequence is CAWIEGANTEAFF. In DNA form, the CDR3 reads TGTGCCTGGATTGAGGGGGCGAACACTGAAGCTTTCTTT.